The clone carrying this T cell receptor (beta chain) was picked up a small number of times. Its specificity is not known. This sample was included in a study of T cells after yellow fever vaccination. General study findings and limits: Most primary-vaccination clones recurred post-booster (nearly 98% CD4, 85% to 90% CD8). The study noted that FACS-sorted repertoires could contain abundant clonotypes contaminating from the bulk population. A limited proportion of clonotypes was detected within both the CD4 and CD8 compartments.

The CDR3 has 15 residues. V gave up 3 bases and J gave up 6 bases; unmatched junction bases: 7. The germline V gene encodes CDR1 LGHDT and CDR2 YNNKEL (reference sequence). Template-switching 5'RACE yielded the TCR cDNA; a universal primer site and UMIs were added in the process. TCRdb ran MiXCR on the 5' RACE reads and lists one entry per CDR3 protein. The repertoire holds fewer than 500,000 distinct CDR3 sequences, with roughly a sixth as singletons. The sample in question was PBMCs, obtained before the yellow fever booster vaccination. The chain employs TRBV3-1 and TRBJ1-5; 8 bases map to TRBD1. This sequence originates from a man aged 18 to 30 who received the YFV17D yellow fever vaccine. CDR3 sequence (DNA): TGTGCCAGCAGCCAGTCGACAGGGGCGCGTCAGCCCCAGCATTTT. It translates to CASSQSTGARQPQHF.